This TCR beta chain was identified during a study of cytomegalovirus exposure and HLA in healthy donors. V dropped 5 bases and J dropped 7 bases, with 15 bases sitting between them. The CDR3 has 14 residues. Germline CDR1 SEHNR, CDR2 FQNEAQ (reference sequence). In the case of this clone: Its matching antigen is unknown.

PCR involved 60 Vbeta and 13 Jbeta primers. TCRdb's copy holds only in-frame clones and misses some; the assay was immunoSEQ multiplex PCR. The sample contains 90,000 to 140,000 clones, 76% of which appear only once. Findings and limits, study-wide: The dataset shows that most TCR sequences were rare, while some public TCRs occurred in many donors. Per a later analysis, 15,000 to 20,000 TCR beta sequences showed association with HLA alleles at 0.05 false discovery rate.

Sequencing input: PBMCs. This clonotype was obtained from a man aged 35 to 55 in good health and CMV-seropositive. The chain uses TRBV7-9 and TRBJ1-3; weak D call: TRBD1 (6 bases). The CDR3 DNA follows: TGTGCCAGCAGCCGGGACAATATCCCGAACACCATATATTTT. Its protein product is CASSRDNIPNTIYF.